The 5 T cell receptor beta chains below were found in one sample sequenced in a study of blood T cell repertoires in COVID-19. Repertoires were generated with immunoSEQ multiplex PCR, while TCRdb's copy carries only in-frame clones and drops some. The data show tens of thousands of clones, with around 84% seen just once and 14% held by the top ten. Sequencing was performed on peripheral blood. The receptors originated from a man between 65 and 85 years old with acute or convalescent COVID-19.

The genes are TRBV18 and TRBJ1-2; TRBD1 agrees at 7 bases. V trimming: 1 base; J trimming: 6 bases; junction bases outside the gene matches: 8. The germline V gene encodes CDR1 KGHSH and CDR2 LQKENI. The CDR3 is made up of 15 amino acids. Here the CDR3 reads CASSPRTGEGDGYTF. The CDR3 DNA sequence: TGTGCCAGCTCACCACGGACAGGAGAGGGGGATGGCTACACCTTC.

J is TRBJ2-3 and V is TRBV5-5; no clear D gene. The CDR3 loop spans 13 amino acids. From germline, CDR1 is SGHKS and CDR2 YYEKEE (reference sequence). V was clipped by 2 bases and J by 4 bases, with 8 bases between them. CDR3 coding DNA: TGTGCCAGCAGCTTATTCGTCGCAGATACGCAGTATTTT. The encoded protein is CASSLFVADTQYF.

The chain has TRBV4-2 and TRBJ2-2; D gene unclear. The CDR3 covers 18 residues. V lost 0 bases and J lost 0, with 14 bases in between. Germline-derived CDR1 and CDR2 are LGHNA and YNFKEQ. The CDR3 spells CASSQDDLPFANTGELFF. CDR3 DNA: TGTGCCAGCAGCCAAGACGATCTACCATTCGCGAACACCGGGGAGCTGTTTTTT.

The V gene is TRBV11-2, the J gene TRBJ1-3; TRBD1 matches at 9 bases. Trimming took 4 bases from V and 0 from J; bases not matched to a gene: 1. Germline V CDR1 and CDR2: SGHAT, FQNNGV. The CDR3 runs 15 residues. CDR3 DNA: TGTGCCAGCAGCTGGACAGGGGACTCTGGAAACACCATATATTTT. Residues: CASSWTGDSGNTIYF.

This rearrangement joins TRBV13 to TRBJ2-5; 7 bases fit TRBD2. Germline V gene data show CDR1 as PRHDT and CDR2 as FYEKMQ (reference sequence). V lost 3 bases, J lost 4 bases, and 2 bases stayed unmatched. The CDR3 loop spans 13 amino acids. CDR3 coding DNA: TGTGCCAGCAGCTTTTGGGAGGGAGAGACCCAGTACTTC. This encodes CASSFWEGETQYF.